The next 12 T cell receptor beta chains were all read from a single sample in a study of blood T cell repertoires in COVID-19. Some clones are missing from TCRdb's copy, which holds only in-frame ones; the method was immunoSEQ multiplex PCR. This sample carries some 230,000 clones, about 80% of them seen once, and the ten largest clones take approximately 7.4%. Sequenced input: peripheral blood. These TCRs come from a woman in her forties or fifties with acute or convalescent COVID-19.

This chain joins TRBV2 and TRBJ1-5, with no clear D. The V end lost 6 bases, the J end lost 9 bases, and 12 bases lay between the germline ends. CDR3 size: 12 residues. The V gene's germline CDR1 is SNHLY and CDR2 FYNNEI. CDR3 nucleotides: TGTGCCAGCAGCCTCACGGTTGGGCCCCAGCATTTT. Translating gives CASSLTVGPQHF.

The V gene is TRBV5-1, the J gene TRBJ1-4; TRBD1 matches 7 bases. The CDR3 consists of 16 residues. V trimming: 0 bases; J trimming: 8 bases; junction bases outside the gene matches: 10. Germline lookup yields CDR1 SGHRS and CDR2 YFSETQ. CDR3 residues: CASSLARAGGTEKLFF. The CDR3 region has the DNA TGCGCCAGCAGCTTGGCCAGGGCAGGGGGGACAGAAAAACTGTTTTTT. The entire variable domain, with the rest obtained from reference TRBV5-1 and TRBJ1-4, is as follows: KAGVTQTPRYLIKTRGQQVTLSCSPISGHRSVSWYQQTPGQGLQFLFEYFSETQRNKGNFPGRFSGRQFSNSRSEMNVSTLELGDSALYLCASSLARAGGTEKLFFGSGTQLSVL.

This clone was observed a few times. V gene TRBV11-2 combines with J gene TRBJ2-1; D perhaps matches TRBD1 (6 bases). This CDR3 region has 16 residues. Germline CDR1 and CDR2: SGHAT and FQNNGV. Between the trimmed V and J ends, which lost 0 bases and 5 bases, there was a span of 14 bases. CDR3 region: CASSLDFNRAHNEQFF. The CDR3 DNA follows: TGTGCCAGCAGCTTAGATTTTAACAGGGCCCACAATGAGCAGTTCTTC.

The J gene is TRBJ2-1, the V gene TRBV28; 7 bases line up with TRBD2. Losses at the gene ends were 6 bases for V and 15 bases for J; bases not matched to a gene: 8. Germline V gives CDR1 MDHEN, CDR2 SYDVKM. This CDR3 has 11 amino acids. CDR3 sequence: CASRARTSLFF. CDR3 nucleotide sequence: TGTGCCAGCAGGGCCCGGACTAGTTTGTTCTTC.

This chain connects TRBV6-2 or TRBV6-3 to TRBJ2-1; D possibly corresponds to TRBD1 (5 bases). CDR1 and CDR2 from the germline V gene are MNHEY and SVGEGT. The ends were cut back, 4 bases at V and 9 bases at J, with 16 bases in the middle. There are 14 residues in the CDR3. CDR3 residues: CASSLDGAWGEQFF. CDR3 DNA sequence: TGTGCCAGCAGTTTGGATGGGGCCTGGGGTGAGCAGTTCTTC.

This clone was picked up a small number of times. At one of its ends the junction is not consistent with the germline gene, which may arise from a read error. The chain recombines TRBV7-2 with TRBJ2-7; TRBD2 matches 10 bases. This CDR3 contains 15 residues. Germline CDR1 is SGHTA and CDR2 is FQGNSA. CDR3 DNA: TGTGCCAGCATCCCTAGCGGGAGCTCCTCCCACGAGCAGTACTTC. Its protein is CASIPSGSSSHEQYF. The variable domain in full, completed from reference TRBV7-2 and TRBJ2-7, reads GAGVSQSPSNKVTEKGKDVELRCDPISGHTALYWYRQSLGQGLEFLIYFQGNSAPDKSGLPSDRFSAERTGGSVSTLTIQRTQQEDSAVYLCASIPSGSSSHEQYFGPGTRLTVT.

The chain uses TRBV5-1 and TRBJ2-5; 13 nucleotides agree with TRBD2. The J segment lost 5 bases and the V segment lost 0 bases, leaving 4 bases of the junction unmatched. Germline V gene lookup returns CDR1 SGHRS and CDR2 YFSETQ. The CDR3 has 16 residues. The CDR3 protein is CASSLELAGGPETQYF. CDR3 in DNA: TGCGCCAGCAGCTTGGAACTAGCGGGAGGGCCGGAGACCCAGTACTTC.

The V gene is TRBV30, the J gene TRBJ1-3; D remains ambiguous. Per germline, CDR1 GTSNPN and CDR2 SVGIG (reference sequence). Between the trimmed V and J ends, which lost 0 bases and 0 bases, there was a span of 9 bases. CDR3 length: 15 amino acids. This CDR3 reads CAWSVLPSSGNTIYF. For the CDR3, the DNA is TGTGCCTGGAGTGTACTACCCTCCTCTGGAAACACCATATATTTT. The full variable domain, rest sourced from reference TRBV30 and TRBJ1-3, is SQTIHQWPATLVQPVGSPLSLECTVEGTSNPNLYWYRQAAGRGLQLLFYSVGIGQISSEVPQNLSASRPQDRQFILSSKKLLLSDSGFYLCAWSVLPSSGNTIYFGEGSWLTVV.

DNA of the CDR3: TGTGCCAGTAGTTCAACAGAGGGAACGGCCCAGTACTTC. Translating it yields CASSSTEGTAQYF. The gene calls are TRBV19 and TRBJ2-5; D may be TRBD2 (5 bases). Germline loops: CDR1 LNHDA, CDR2 SQIVND (reference sequence). Trimming took 5 bases from V and 9 from J, leaving 16 bases between them. The CDR3 length is 13 residues.

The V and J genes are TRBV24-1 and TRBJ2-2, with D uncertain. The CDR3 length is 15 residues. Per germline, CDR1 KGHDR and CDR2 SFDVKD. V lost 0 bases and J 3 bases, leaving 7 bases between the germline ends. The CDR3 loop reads CATSDLRSDTGELFF. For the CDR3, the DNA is TGTGCCACCAGTGATTTGAGGAGTGACACCGGGGAGCTGTTTTTT.

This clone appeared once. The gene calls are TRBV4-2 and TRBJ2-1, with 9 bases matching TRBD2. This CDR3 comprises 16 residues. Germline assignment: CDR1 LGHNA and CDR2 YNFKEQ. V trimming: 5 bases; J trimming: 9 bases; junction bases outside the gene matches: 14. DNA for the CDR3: TGTGCCAGCAGCGCTAACCGCGGGGGGGCGAGGAGTGAGCAGTTCTTC. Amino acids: CASSANRGGARSEQFF.

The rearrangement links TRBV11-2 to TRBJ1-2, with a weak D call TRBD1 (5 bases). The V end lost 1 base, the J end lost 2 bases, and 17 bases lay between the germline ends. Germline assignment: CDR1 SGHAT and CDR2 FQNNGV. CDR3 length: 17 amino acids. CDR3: CASSLGAGGAKNYGYTF. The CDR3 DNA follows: TGTGCCAGCAGCTTAGGAGCGGGCGGGGCCAAAAACTATGGCTACACCTTC.